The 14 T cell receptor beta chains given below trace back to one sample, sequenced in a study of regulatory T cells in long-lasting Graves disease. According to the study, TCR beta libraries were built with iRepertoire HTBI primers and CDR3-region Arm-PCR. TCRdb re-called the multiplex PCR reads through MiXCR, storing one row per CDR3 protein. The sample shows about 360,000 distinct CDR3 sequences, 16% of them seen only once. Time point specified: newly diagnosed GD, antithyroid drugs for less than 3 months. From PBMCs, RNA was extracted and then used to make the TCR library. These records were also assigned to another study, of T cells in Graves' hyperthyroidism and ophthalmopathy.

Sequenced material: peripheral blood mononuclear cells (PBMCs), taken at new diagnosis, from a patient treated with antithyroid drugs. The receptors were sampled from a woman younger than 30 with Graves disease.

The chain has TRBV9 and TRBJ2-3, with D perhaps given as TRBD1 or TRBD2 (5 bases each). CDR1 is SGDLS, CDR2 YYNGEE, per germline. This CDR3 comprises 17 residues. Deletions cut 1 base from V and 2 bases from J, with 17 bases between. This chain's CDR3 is CASSVRIRDGNTDTQYF. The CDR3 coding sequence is TGTGCCAGCAGCGTACGTATCCGGGACGGGAACACAGATACGCAGTATTTT.

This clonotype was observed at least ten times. The CDR3 here is CSAKGGSDSNQPQHF. Here the CDR3 DNA reads TGCAGTGCTAAAGGGGGATCGGACAGCAATCAGCCCCAGCATTTT. V gene TRBV20-1 combines with J gene TRBJ1-5; TRBD1 is a possible D gene (6 bases). V was shortened by 4 bases and J by 1 base, with 14 bases between the two germline ends. Germline CDR1 DFQATT, CDR2 SNEGSKA (reference sequence). The CDR3 is 15 amino acids.

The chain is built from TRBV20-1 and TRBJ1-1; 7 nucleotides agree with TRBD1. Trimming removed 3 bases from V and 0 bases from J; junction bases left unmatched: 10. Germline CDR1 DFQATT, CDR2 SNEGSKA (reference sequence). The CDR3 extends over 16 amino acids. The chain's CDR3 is CSASPQGMPMNTEAFF. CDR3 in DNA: TGCAGTGCTAGCCCACAGGGGATGCCCATGAACACTGAAGCTTTCTTT.

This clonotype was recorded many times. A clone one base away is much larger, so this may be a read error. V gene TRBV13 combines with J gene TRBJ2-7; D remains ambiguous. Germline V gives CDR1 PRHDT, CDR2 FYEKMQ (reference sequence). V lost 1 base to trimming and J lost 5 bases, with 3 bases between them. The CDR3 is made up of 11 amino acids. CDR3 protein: CASSLDHEQYF. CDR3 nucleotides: TGTGCCAGCAGCTTAGACCACGAGCAGTACTTC.

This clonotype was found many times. The CDR3 reads CASSAQTGANTGELFF. In DNA form, the CDR3 reads TGCGCCAGCAGCGCGCAGACAGGGGCGAACACCGGGGAGCTGTTTTTT. J is TRBJ2-2 and V is TRBV5-1; 8 bases map to TRBD1. V lost 4 bases to trimming and J lost 0 bases; unmatched junction nucleotides: 5. The CDR3 extends over 16 amino acids. Germline V CDR1 and CDR2: SGHRS, YFSETQ.

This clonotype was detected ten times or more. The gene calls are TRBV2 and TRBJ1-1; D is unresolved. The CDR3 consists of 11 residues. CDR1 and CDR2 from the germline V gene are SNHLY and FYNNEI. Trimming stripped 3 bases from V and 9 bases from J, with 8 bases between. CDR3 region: CASSDSSKAFF. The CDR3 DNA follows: TGTGCCAGCAGTGACAGCTCTAAAGCTTTCTTT.

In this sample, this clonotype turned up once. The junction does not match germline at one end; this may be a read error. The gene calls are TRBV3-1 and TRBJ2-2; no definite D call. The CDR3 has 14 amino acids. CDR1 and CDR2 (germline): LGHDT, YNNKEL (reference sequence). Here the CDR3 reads CANSQAPDTGELFF. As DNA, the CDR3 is TGTGCCAACAGCCAAGCCCCGGACACCGGGGAGCTGTTTTTT.

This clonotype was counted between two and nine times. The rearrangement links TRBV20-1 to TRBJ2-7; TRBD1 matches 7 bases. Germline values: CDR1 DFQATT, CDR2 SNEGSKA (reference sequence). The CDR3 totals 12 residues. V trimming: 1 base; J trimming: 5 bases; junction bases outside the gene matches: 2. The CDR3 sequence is CSARGDSHEQYF. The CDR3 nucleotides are TGCAGTGCTAGAGGGGACAGCCACGAGCAGTACTTC.

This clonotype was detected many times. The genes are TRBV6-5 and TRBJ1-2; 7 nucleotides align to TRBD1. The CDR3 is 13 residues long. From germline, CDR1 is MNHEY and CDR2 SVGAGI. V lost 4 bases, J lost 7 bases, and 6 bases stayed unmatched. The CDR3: CASSLDRDPGYTF. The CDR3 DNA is TGTGCCAGCAGTTTAGACAGGGATCCTGGCTACACCTTC.

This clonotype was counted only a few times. CDR3 protein: CASSLVGGNYGYTF. In DNA, the CDR3 is TGCGCCAGCAGCTTGGTGGGGGGGAACTATGGCTACACCTTC. The V gene is TRBV5-1, the J gene TRBJ1-2; maybe TRBD1 (5 bases). CDR3 length: 14 amino acids. CDR1 and CDR2 from the germline V gene are SGHRS and YFSETQ. V was cut by 0 bases and J by 2 bases, with 8 bases left in between.

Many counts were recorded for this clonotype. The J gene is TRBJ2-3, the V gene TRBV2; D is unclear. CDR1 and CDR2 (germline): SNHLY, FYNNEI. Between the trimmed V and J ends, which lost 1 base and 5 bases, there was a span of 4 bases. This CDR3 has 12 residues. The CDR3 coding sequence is TGTGCCAGCAGTGAAGTTCGAGATACGCAGTATTTT. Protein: CASSEVRDTQYF.

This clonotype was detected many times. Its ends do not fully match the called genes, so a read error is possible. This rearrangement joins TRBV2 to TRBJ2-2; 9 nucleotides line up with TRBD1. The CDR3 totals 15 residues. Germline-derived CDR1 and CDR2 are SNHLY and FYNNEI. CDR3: CASSDGQGNIGELFF. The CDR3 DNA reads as TGTGCCAGCAGTGATGGACAGGGGAACATCGGGGAGCTGTTTTTT.

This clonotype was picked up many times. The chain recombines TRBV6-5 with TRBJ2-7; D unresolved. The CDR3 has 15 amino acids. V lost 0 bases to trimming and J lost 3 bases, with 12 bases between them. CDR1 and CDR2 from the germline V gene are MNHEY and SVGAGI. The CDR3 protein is CASSYSTSGYYEQYF. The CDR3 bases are TGTGCCAGCAGTTACTCGACTTCCGGGTACTACGAGCAGTACTTC.

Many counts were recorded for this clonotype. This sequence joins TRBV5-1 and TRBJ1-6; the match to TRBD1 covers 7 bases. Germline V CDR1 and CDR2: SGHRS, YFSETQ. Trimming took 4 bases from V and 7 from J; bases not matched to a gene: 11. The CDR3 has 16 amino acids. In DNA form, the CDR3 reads TGCGCCAGCAGCCTGGACAGGCCCAGGCCGAATTCACCCCTCCACTTT. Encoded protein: CASSLDRPRPNSPLHF.